The clone carrying this T cell receptor beta chain was found a few times. Per germline, CDR1 GTSNPN and CDR2 SVGIG (reference sequence). V trimming: 3 bases; J trimming: 3 bases; junction bases outside the gene matches: 8. This CDR3 contains 16 residues. The sample belongs to a study of blood T cell repertoires in COVID-19. Overall study: Acute-phase and convalescent COVID-19 samples originated in the United States, Italy and Spain. Sample material is recorded as cDNA or gDNA derived from T cells, B-cell-depleted T cells, or PBMCs.

Study processing details: For nucleated cells, counts were estimated from reference gene primer amplification. TCRdb's table, derived via immunoSEQ multiplex PCR, lists solely in-frame clones and lacks some. The V and J calls and clone size come from that table; D and trimming were worked out from the DNA. The repertoire holds about 270,000 clones, around 81% seen once, with just under 3% in the top ten. The chain is built from TRBV30 and TRBJ1-5, with 10 bases matching TRBD1. Sequences were obtained from peripheral blood. This TCR was sampled from a woman in her sixties with active or convalescent COVID-19. The CDR3 region has the DNA TGTGCCTGGAGCTCCACGGACAGGGGGTCCAATCAGCCCCAGCATTTT. Amino acids: CAWSSTDRGSNQPQHF.